This T cell receptor beta chain comes out of a study of T cell repertoires in cytomegalovirus infection. On the study more broadly: Both a matching HLA type and CMV infection were indicated by public TCR beta signatures. Notes on the study in general: HLA-C-restricted CMV clonotypes gave the most frequent clonotype in two of eight donors. Cumulative frequency of public TCR beta families picked out carriers of CMV plus the relevant HLA.

This clonotype was detected ten times or more. Its target is not known. J gave up 5 bases and V 0 bases, and 7 bases lay outside the gene matches. CDR1 and CDR2 (germline): MNHNY, SVGAGI (reference sequence). The CDR3 spans 15 residues. TCRdb re-analysed the reads in MiXCR, keeping a single row per CDR3 protein. The sample has 200,000 to 300,000 distinct CDR3 sequences, about 12% seen once. Sequencing was done on a sample of PBMCs. The origin of this receptor is a human donor in good health (CMV status not recorded). Some clones in this sample may be carry-over from other donors' samples. The rearrangement links TRBV6-6 to TRBJ2-7; 7 positions agree with TRBD1. DNA of the CDR3: TGTGCCAGCAGTTACTCGATAGGGACAGTTCACGAGCAGTACTTC. It translates to CASSYSIGTVHEQYF.